The 12 T cell receptor beta chains listed next were all sequenced from one sample in a study of blood T cells in healthy people across ages. Primers used in a second PCR of roughly 7 to 11 cycles were a sample-barcoded 5' primer and a J-beta primer mix. One entry per CDR3 protein results from TCRdb running MiXCR on the 5' RACE reads. The sample includes roughly 1.5 million distinct CDR3 sequences, approximately 39% seen only once; the top ten take 4%. The sample comprised blood. These TCRs come from a young woman in good health.

The chain is built from TRBV5-1 and TRBJ2-7; no firm D call. TRBJ2-4 explains the end of the DNA better; the J call may be wrong. The CDR3 totals 14 residues. Germline CDR1 is SGHRS and CDR2 is YFSETQ. In nucleotides, the CDR3 is TGCGCCAGCAGCTTGGGAGCAGATGGGAACATTCAGTACTTC. This codes for CASSLGADGNIQYF.

The chain is built from TRBV27 and TRBJ2-1, with D perhaps matching TRBD1 (5 bases). This CDR3 has 15 amino acids. V was cut by 5 bases and J by 2 bases, with 13 bases left in between. Germline V CDR1 and CDR2: MNHEY, SMNVEV (reference sequence). This CDR3 is CASSRTLEAYNEQFF. Written as DNA, the CDR3 is TGTGCCAGCAGTCGGACACTCGAGGCCTACAATGAGCAGTTCTTC.

This clonotype was seen many times. This sequence joins TRBV5-5 and TRBJ2-7; tentative D call: TRBD2 (5 bases). This CDR3 has 12 amino acids. Between the trimmed V and J ends, which lost 3 bases and 3 bases, there was a span of 7 bases. Germline assignment: CDR1 SGHKS and CDR2 YYEKEE (reference sequence). The CDR3 DNA is TGTGCCAGCAGCTCGGACTTCTACGAGCAGTACTTC. Its translation: CASSSDFYEQYF.

J is TRBJ2-5 and V is TRBV20-1; TRBD1 might be the D (5 bases). CDR3 length equals 13 residues. Trimming stripped 6 bases from V and 1 base from J, with 12 bases between. Germline assignment: CDR1 DFQATT and CDR2 SNEGSKA (reference sequence). This CDR3 reads CSAFHRFQETQYF. CDR3 coding DNA: TGCAGTGCCTTCCACAGGTTCCAAGAGACCCAGTACTTC.

This clonotype was detected only a few times. V is TRBV15 and J is TRBJ1-6; 9 nucleotides match TRBD1. Germline V lookup: CDR1 LNHNV, CDR2 YYDKDF (reference sequence). The trim removed 3 bases at V and 8 bases at J, leaving 8 bases unmatched. CDR3 size: 16 residues. CDR3 DNA sequence: TGTGCCACCAGCAGGGAAACCGGGACAGGGTATTCACCCCTCCACTTT. It codes for CATSRETGTGYSPLHF.

This clonotype occurred many times. The chain has TRBV18 and TRBJ2-1, with D perhaps TRBD1 (5 bases). V was clipped by 8 bases and J by 8 bases, with 16 bases between them. Looked up from germline, CDR1 is KGHSH and CDR2 is LQKENI. The CDR3 consists of 13 residues. The CDR3 here is CASSPRQGDEQFF. The CDR3 DNA follows: TGTGCCAGCAGTCCCCGGCAGGGCGATGAGCAGTTCTTC.

The rearrangement uses TRBV4-3 and TRBJ2-7, with 7 bases identical to TRBD1. The CDR3 contains 15 residues. Germline CDR1 and CDR2: LGHNA and YSLEER. Losses at the gene ends were 3 bases for V and 2 bases for J; bases not matched to a gene: 7. This chain's CDR3 is CASSQYRGSTYEQYF. DNA of the CDR3: TGCGCCAGCAGCCAGTACAGGGGAAGTACCTACGAGCAGTACTTC.

This clonotype appeared a few times. The J gene is TRBJ2-1, the V gene TRBV5-6; the match to TRBD2 covers 7 bases. The CDR3 is made up of 14 amino acids. Germline-derived CDR1 and CDR2 are SGHDT and YYEEEE. V gave up 4 bases and J gave up 7 bases; unmatched junction bases: 8. This CDR3 reads CASSLWSGVNEQFF. CDR3 sequence (DNA): TGTGCCAGCAGCCTTTGGAGCGGGGTAAATGAGCAGTTCTTC.

The chain combines TRBV16 with TRBJ2-4; 7 bases are shared with TRBD1. The CDR3 consists of 17 residues. Germline assignment: CDR1 KGHSY and CDR2 FQNENV. V was clipped by 3 bases and J by 0 bases; unmatched bases: 8. In DNA form, the CDR3 reads TGTGCCAGCAGCCAGCAGGGACAGAAACTAGCCAAAAACATTCAGTACTTC. It yields the protein CASSQQGQKLAKNIQYF. Full variable domain (outside the CDR3, taken from reference TRBV16 and TRBJ2-4): GEEVAQTPKHLVRGEGQKAKLYCAPIKGHSYVFWYQQVLKNEFKFLISFQNENVFDETGMPKERFSAKCLPNSPCSLEIQATKLEDSAVYFCASSQQGQKLAKNIQYFGAGTRLSVL.

The genes are TRBV20-1 and TRBJ2-3; 7 positions match TRBD2. This CDR3 has 13 residues. V lost 7 bases and J lost 1; bases outside the gene matches: 5. CDR1 and CDR2 from the germline V gene are DFQATT and SNEGSKA (reference sequence). In nucleotides, the CDR3 is TGCAGTGGCGCGGGAGAAGGCACAGATACGCAGTATTTT. It codes for CSGAGEGTDTQYF.

This clonotype was picked up a small number of times. The rearrangement joins TRBV20-1 to TRBJ2-2; D unclear. The V and J ends lost 4 bases and 0 bases respectively, with 6 bases between them. The CDR3 covers 13 residues. From germline, CDR1 is DFQATT and CDR2 SNEGSKA (reference sequence). The CDR3: CSAIGSNTGELFF. CDR3 bases: TGCAGTGCTATCGGGTCGAACACCGGGGAGCTGTTTTTT.

This clonotype was seen only a few times. This chain joins TRBV2 and TRBJ2-1; 9 bases fit TRBD1. The V segment lost 1 base and the J segment 8 bases; nucleotides outside the gene matches: 3. Germline V gene data show CDR1 as SNHLY and CDR2 as FYNNEI. There are 14 residues in the CDR3. CDR3 region: CASSEGTGVDEQFF. The CDR3 coding sequence is TGTGCCAGCAGTGAAGGGACAGGGGTAGATGAGCAGTTCTTC.